This T cell receptor (beta chain) was identified in a study of spatial heterogeneity in lung cancer. About the research overall: Compared with alpha-chain sequences, beta-chain sequences were consistently detected in greater numbers. Averaged across combinations, each unique TCR and UMI pairing appeared more than ten times in raw reads, which were uncorrected.

CDR3 size: 12 residues. From germline, CDR1 is SGHTA and CDR2 FQGNSA. V lost 4 bases to trimming and J lost 6 bases, with 8 bases between them. This clonotype has a handful of counts. Time point in this sample: sample taken at primary tumor resection. Unsorted tumor, nontumor lung tissue or cryopreserved PBMC supplied the whole RNA. A total of around 76 untreated early-stage non-small cell lung cancer patients served as donors. MiXCR was run by TCRdb on the 5' RACE reads, yielding one entry per CDR3 protein. Among approximately 82,000 distinct CDR3 sequences, around an eighth were seen once, and the ten largest hold about 4.5%.

Sample: PBMCs, taken at surgery. This TCR was sampled from a male donor with early-stage non-small cell lung cancer. This chain links TRBV7-2 with TRBJ2-3; D call uncertain. The CDR3 here is CASSSLVDTQYF. Written as DNA, the CDR3 is TGTGCCAGCAGCTCCCTAGTCGATACGCAGTATTTT. Looking up the rest from reference TRBV7-2 and TRBJ2-3 gives the full variable domain: GAGVSQSPSNKVTEKGKDVELRCDPISGHTALYWYRQSLGQGLEFLIYFQGNSAPDKSGLPSDRFSAERTGGSVSTLTIQRTQQEDSAVYLCASSSLVDTQYFGPGTRLTVL.